Shown below are 7 T cell receptor beta chains from a single sample sequenced in a study of type 1 regulatory T cells (dated by TCRdb to the early 2020s). The sequencing machine was an Illumina MiSeq. In TCRdb, the public reads were trimmed at Q25 with fastp and aligned with MiXCR, with productive beta chains retained. Identical CDR3 protein sequences are pooled into one entry, listed with their most common genes and DNA. This sample comprises over 55,000 distinct CDR3 sequences, approximately 50% of them detected only once. The ten largest clones add up to about 2.1% of the sample. These receptors are not linked to any known antigen. The specimen sequenced was cultured non-Tr1 T cells, either the whole culture or a sorted T cell fraction (not recorded which). Explained via the paper, the cell subset or site label denotes: non-Tr1 population from the T-allo10 product. All receptors derive from a human donor in good health.

Here the CDR3 DNA reads TGTGCCAGCAGCTTAGACAGTACTAACTATGGCTACACCTTC. Encoded protein: CASSLDSTNYGYTF. The genes are TRBV11-3 and TRBJ1-2, with D unclear. The CDR3 consists of 14 residues. Trimming stripped 0 bases from V and 0 bases from J, with 5 bases between. Germline V gene data show CDR1 as SGHNT and CDR2 as YENEEA.

This clonotype has a single count. The chain combines TRBV7-2 with TRBJ2-1; perhaps TRBD2 as D (6 bases). The ends were cut back, 5 bases at V and 7 bases at J, with 18 bases in the middle. Germline loops: CDR1 SGHTA, CDR2 FQGNSA. This CDR3 comprises 15 residues. The CDR3 region has the DNA TGTGCCAGCAGCGGGTCGGTTGCGGGGAGAAATGAGCAGTTCTTC. Translation gives CASSGSVAGRNEQFF.

About this clonotype itself: A read error may explain this, as a much larger clone is one base away. The chain has TRBV19 and TRBJ2-7, with D uncertain. Germline CDR1 LNHDA, CDR2 SQIVND (reference sequence). This CDR3 is 14 amino acids long. V shed 7 bases and J shed 7 bases, with 20 bases lying between them. This CDR3 reads CASTRTQTWAEQYF. CDR3 nucleotide sequence: TGTGCCAGTACCCGGACCCAAACATGGGCAGAGCAGTACTTC.

The chain employs TRBV5-6 and TRBJ1-2; weak D call: TRBD1 (6 bases). Trimming pared 4 bases from V and 2 bases from J, leaving 18 bases between. The CDR3 extends over 16 amino acids. Per germline, CDR1 SGHDT and CDR2 YYEEEE. The CDR3 DNA reads TGTGCCAGCAGCCTGGGGGCAGCGGGACCCAACTATGGCTACACCTTC. Translating gives CASSLGAAGPNYGYTF. Complete variable domain (other parts from reference TRBV5-6 and TRBJ1-2): DAGVTQSPTHLIKTRGQQVTLRCSPKSGHDTVSWYQQALGQGPQFIFQYYEEEERQRGNFPDRFSGHQFPNYSSELNVNALLLGDSALYLCASSLGAAGPNYGYTFGSGTRLTVV.

This chain uses TRBV5-1 with TRBJ2-1, with TRBD1 identical over 12 bases. The CDR3 spans 14 residues. The J segment lost 9 bases and the V segment lost 4 bases, leaving 5 bases of the junction unmatched. CDR1 and CDR2 from the germline V gene are SGHRS and YFSETQ. Written as DNA, the CDR3 is TGCGCCAGCAGCCGGGACAGGGGGCCGGTTGAGCAGTTCTTC. This encodes CASSRDRGPVEQFF. The full variable domain, rest sourced from reference TRBV5-1 and TRBJ2-1, is KAGVTQTPRYLIKTRGQQVTLSCSPISGHRSVSWYQQTPGQGLQFLFEYFSETQRNKGNFPGRFSGRQFSNSRSEMNVSTLELGDSALYLCASSRDRGPVEQFFGPGTRLTVL.

This clonotype was counted between two and nine times. V is TRBV30 and J is TRBJ2-5; 9 nucleotides match TRBD2. The V and J ends lost 4 bases and 4 bases, in that order; junction bases with no gene match: 7. This CDR3 spans 14 amino acids. The germline CDR1 and CDR2 sequences are GTSNPN and SVGIG (reference sequence). CDR3 DNA sequence: TGTGCCTGGAACGTTAATAGCGGGGGAGAGACCCAGTACTTC. This translates into CAWNVNSGGETQYF.

This clonotype is deemed medium-sized. J is TRBJ2-5 and V is TRBV7-2; D gene uncertain. The CDR3 runs 15 residues. Trimming stripped 4 bases from V and 2 bases from J, with 14 bases between. In germline, CDR1 is SGHTA, CDR2 FQGNSA. CDR3 amino acids: CASSSSWRPQETQYF. The CDR3 DNA follows: TGTGCCAGCAGCTCTAGTTGGCGGCCGCAAGAGACCCAGTACTTC.